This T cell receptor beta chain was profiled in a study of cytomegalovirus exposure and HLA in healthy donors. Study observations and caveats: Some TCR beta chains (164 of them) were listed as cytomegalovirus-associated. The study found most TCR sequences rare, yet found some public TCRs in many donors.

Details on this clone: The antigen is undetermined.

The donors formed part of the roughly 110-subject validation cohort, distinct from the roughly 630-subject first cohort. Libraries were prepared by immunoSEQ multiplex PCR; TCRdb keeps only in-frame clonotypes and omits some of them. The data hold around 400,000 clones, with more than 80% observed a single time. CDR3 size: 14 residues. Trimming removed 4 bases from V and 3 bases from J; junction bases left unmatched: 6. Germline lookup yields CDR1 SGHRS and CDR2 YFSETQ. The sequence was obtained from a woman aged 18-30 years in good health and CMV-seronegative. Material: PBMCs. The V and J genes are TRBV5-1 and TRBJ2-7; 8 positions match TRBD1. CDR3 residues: CASSVGDRNYEQYF. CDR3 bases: TGCGCCAGCAGCGTTGGGGACAGGAACTACGAGCAGTACTTC.